These T cell receptor beta chains were read from a single sample in a study of blood T cell repertoires in COVID-19. Sequencing was performed with immunoSEQ multiplex PCR; in TCRdb, only in-frame clones are kept and a portion is missing. The sample has around 70,000 clones; around 86% are singletons. The source material was peripheral blood. These TCRs come from a man between 50 and 59 years old with active COVID-19. Both conserved end residues are trimmed from each CDR3. A D gene is named only where the DNA matches it firmly. Clone sizes are given selectively: once, few, many, or a class where the clone is expanded.

CDR3 protein | J gene | V gene | clone size | D gene
ASSLGGAVYEKLF | TRBJ1-4 | TRBV28 | - | -
ASSLGSRQAEAF | TRBJ1-1 | TRBV7-2 | few | -
ASSLGGNEQF | TRBJ2-1 | TRBV28 | - | TRBD2
ASSLRPSGGYT | TRBJ1-2 | TRBV27 | - | -
ASSLMTSGGADEQF | TRBJ2-1 | TRBV5-4 | - | TRBD2
ASSPRGQEQY | TRBJ2-7 | TRBV5-5 | - | TRBD1
ASSAAGQGETQY | TRBJ2-5 | TRBV7-2 | - | -
ASSRQQTITEAF | TRBJ1-1 | TRBV5-1 | - | -
ASTVGQNYGYT | TRBJ1-2 | TRBV7-2 | once | -
ASSPPISQRQTIY | TRBJ1-3 | TRBV18 | - | -
ASSARDFNYGYT | TRBJ1-2 | TRBV7-2 | once | -
ATWGGQGAIRAF | TRBJ1-1 | TRBV6-5 | - | TRBD1
ASSQEQGINQPQH | TRBJ1-5 | TRBV4-3 | - | TRBD1
ASSRENNSPLH | TRBJ1-6 | TRBV4-3 | - | -
AWSVQIAGGKNGYT | TRBJ1-2 | TRBV30 | once | TRBD1
ASSFRLAGGSDEQF | TRBJ2-1 | TRBV5-4 | - | TRBD2
ASSFRQGGRDEQF | TRBJ2-1 | TRBV28 | - | TRBD1
ATSGSSGLYNEQF | TRBJ2-1 | TRBV24-1 | - | TRBD2
ASSHRQGRTDTQY | TRBJ2-3 | TRBV16 | - | TRBD1
ASSHYVGTFSYEQY | TRBJ2-7 | TRBV23-1 | once | -
ASSQTGQINYGYT | TRBJ1-2 | TRBV4-1 | - | TRBD1
AISDPGTGVAGNTEAF | TRBJ1-1 | TRBV10-3 | - | TRBD1
ATSTGSFSGANVLT | TRBJ2-6 | TRBV10-3 | - | -
ASSPQGSGANVLT | TRBJ2-6 | TRBV7-9 | - | -
AAGGELLEKLF | TRBJ1-4 | TRBV2 | - | -
ASSPAPTDQETQY | TRBJ2-5 | TRBV11-2 | - | -